These 27 T cell receptor beta chains originate from one sample sequenced in a study of T cells in Graves' hyperthyroidism and ophthalmopathy. TCR beta CDR3 sequences were amplified from RNA transcripts. RT-PCR in the first round (using the HTBI primer set) targeted the TCR CDR3. A single record per CDR3 protein comes from TCRdb applying MiXCR to the multiplex PCR reads. The sample contains approximately 300,000 distinct CDR3 sequences, 15% to 20% of which appear only once. The source material was blood. The receptors here all came from a man aged 25 to 45 with Graves' hyperthyroidism.

The chain links TRBV20-1 to TRBJ2-2; 7 nucleotides line up with TRBD1. The CDR3 length is 12 residues. The trim removed 3 bases at V and 6 bases at J, leaving 1 base unmatched. Germline V gives CDR1 DFQATT, CDR2 SNEGSKA (reference sequence). This CDR3 is CSASRGPGELFF. CDR3 nucleotide sequence: TGCAGTGCTAGTAGGGGGCCCGGGGAGCTGTTTTTT.

This clonotype was picked up many times. The chain joins TRBV5-1 to TRBJ2-3; 9 bases fit TRBD1. V shed 7 bases and J 6 bases; nucleotides not matched to a gene: 9. Germline V lookup: CDR1 SGHRS, CDR2 YFSETQ. The CDR3 is 14 residues long. CDR3 in DNA: TGCGCCAGCGGATGGACAGGGGTGGCGGATACGCAGTATTTT. Its protein product is CASGWTGVADTQYF.

This clonotype occurred many times. The rearrangement uses TRBV12-3 or TRBV12-4 and TRBJ2-3, with 8 bases that match TRBD2. There are 14 residues in the CDR3. V shed 7 bases and J 0 bases; nucleotides not matched to a gene: 3. The CDR3 here is CASTLAGSTDTQYF. The CDR3 DNA reads as TGTGCCAGCACCTTAGCGGGGAGCACAGATACGCAGTATTTT.

This clonotype was counted a few times. The chain links TRBV12-3 or TRBV12-4 to TRBJ1-2; D ambiguous. The V and J ends lost 3 bases and 5 bases respectively, with 13 bases between them. This CDR3 comprises 14 residues. CDR3: CASSFGRQAYGYTF. The CDR3 coding sequence is TGTGCCAGCAGTTTTGGACGGCAGGCTTATGGCTACACCTTC.

This rearrangement joins TRBV9 to TRBJ1-1, with D unclear. This CDR3 has 14 residues. V was shortened by 3 bases and J by 0 bases, with 9 bases between the two germline ends. Germline assignment: CDR1 SGDLS and CDR2 YYNGEE. This chain's CDR3 is CASSAGILNTEAFF. In nucleotides, the CDR3 is TGTGCCAGCAGCGCGGGGATACTGAACACTGAAGCTTTCTTT.

The V gene is TRBV6-1, the J gene TRBJ2-7; TRBD2 matches 8 bases. With V trimmed by 5 bases and J by 3 bases, 9 bases remained unmatched. Germline V CDR1 and CDR2: MNHNS, SASEGT. This CDR3 spans 15 amino acids. The CDR3: CASSSKLAASYEQYF. CDR3 nucleotide sequence: TGTGCCAGCAGTAGCAAACTAGCGGCAAGCTACGAGCAGTACTTC.

This clonotype has at least ten counts. The genes are TRBV7-3 and TRBJ2-1; tentative D call: TRBD2 (7 bases). In germline, CDR1 is SGHTA, CDR2 FQGTGA. The V and J ends lost 1 base and 8 bases respectively, with 18 bases between them. CDR3 length equals 16 residues. CDR3 protein: CASSLMVRGGIDEQFF. CDR3 in DNA: TGTGCCAGCAGCTTAATGGTCAGGGGAGGGATTGATGAGCAGTTCTTC.

This clonotype was detected ten times or more. The chain carries TRBV2 and TRBJ2-7, with a possible D match to TRBD2 (7 bases). This CDR3 contains 15 residues. CDR1 and CDR2 from the germline V gene are SNHLY and FYNNEI. The V gene lost 8 bases and the J gene lost 3 bases, with 20 bases spanning the gap. CDR3 nucleotides: TGTGCCAGCTCCTTAAAGGGGGAGGGCCGCTACGAGCAGTACTTC. The encoded protein is CASSLKGEGRYEQYF.

In its sample, this clonotype was seen many times. The chain uses TRBV30 and TRBJ2-3, with 8 bases fitting TRBD1. The CDR3 covers 14 residues. CDR1 is GTSNPN, CDR2 SVGIG, per germline (reference sequence). J lost 5 bases, V lost 5 bases, and 9 bases had no gene match. The CDR3 DNA is TGTGCCTGGTCTGTGCAGGGGGCTAGAGATACGCAGTATTTT. Amino acids: CAWSVQGARDTQYF.

This clonotype appeared many times. The V and J genes are TRBV4-1 and TRBJ2-5; possibly TRBD1 or TRBD2 for D (5 bases each). There are 14 residues in the CDR3. Trimming cost V 0 bases and J 6 bases, with 11 bases left between them. Germline V gene data show CDR1 as MGHRA and CDR2 as YSYEKL. CDR3 in amino acids: CASSQDGGSKTQYF. For the CDR3, the DNA is TGCGCCAGCAGCCAAGATGGGGGAAGTAAGACCCAGTACTTC.

The genes are TRBV6-1 and TRBJ2-2; 9 bases line up with TRBD1. The CDR3 has 16 residues. Losses at the gene ends were 5 bases for V and 0 bases for J; bases not matched to a gene: 4. CDR1 and CDR2 from the germline V gene are MNHNS and SASEGT. The CDR3 bases are TGTGCCAGCAGTCGTCGGACAGGGGCGAACACCGGGGAGCTGTTTTTT. This sequence encodes CASSRRTGANTGELFF.

This clonotype occurred many times. CDR3 loop: CASSWTTNYGYTF. CDR3 coding DNA: TGCGCCAGCAGCTGGACAACTAACTATGGCTACACCTTC. This chain joins TRBV5-1 and TRBJ1-2; TRBD1 might be the D (5 bases). CDR1 is SGHRS and CDR2 is YFSETQ in the germline V gene. The CDR3 is 13 amino acids. The ends were cut back, 3 bases at V and 0 bases at J, with 6 bases in the middle.

There are many counts of this clonotype. The rearrangement links TRBV11-2 to TRBJ1-1, with unresolved D. This CDR3 is built from 13 residues. In germline, CDR1 is SGHAT, CDR2 FQNNGV. V lost 5 bases to trimming and J lost 6 bases, with 13 bases between them. The CDR3 spells CASSLTLGAEAFF. CDR3 sequence (DNA): TGTGCCAGCAGCCTGACCCTCGGCGCTGAAGCTTTCTTT.

This clonotype was detected only a few times. The chain is built from TRBV6-9 and TRBJ2-2; possible D gene TRBD1, 5 bases. The CDR3 length is 13 residues. V was trimmed by 4 bases and J by 7 bases, leaving 10 bases between them. Looked up from germline, CDR1 is MNHGY and CDR2 is SVAAGI. The CDR3 nucleotides read TGTGCCAGCAGTTCCTTCAGGGTCGGGGAGCTGTTTTTT. Protein sequence: CASSSFRVGELFF.

This clonotype was seen a few times. The chain has TRBV5-1 and TRBJ2-2; D is possibly TRBD2 (5 bases). Germline values: CDR1 SGHRS, CDR2 YFSETQ. Trimming cost V 7 bases and J 1 base, with 11 bases left between them. This CDR3 is 14 amino acids long. The CDR3 sequence: CASSPEGNTGELFF. The CDR3, as DNA: TGCGCCAGCTCCCCTGAGGGGAACACCGGGGAGCTGTTTTTT.

This clonotype was found many times. The chain recombines TRBV25-1 with TRBJ1-5; D unclear. There are 13 residues in the CDR3. V lost 4 bases and J lost 1, with 5 bases in between. Germline lookup yields CDR1 MGHDK and CDR2 SYGVNS. This chain's CDR3 is CASSGPSNQPQHF. The CDR3 DNA is TGTGCCAGCAGTGGACCCAGCAATCAGCCCCAGCATTTT.

The sample holds a few counts of this clonotype. The chain combines TRBV7-8 with TRBJ2-1; D perhaps matches TRBD1 (6 bases). From germline, CDR1 is SGHVS and CDR2 FQNEAQ. Between the trimmed V and J ends, which lost 5 bases and 7 bases, there was a span of 18 bases. The CDR3 is 15 amino acids. CDR3 sequence (DNA): TGTGCCAGCAGCCCTGACAGGTGGGTTGTAAATGAGCAGTTCTTC. It codes for CASSPDRWVVNEQFF. Variable domain in full (rest from reference TRBV7-8 and TRBJ2-1): GAGVSQSPRYKVAKRGQDVALRCDPISGHVSLFWYQQALGQGPEFLTYFQNEAQLDKSGLPSDRFFAERPEGSVSTLKIQRTQQEDSAVYLCASSPDRWVVNEQFFGPGTRLTVL.

This clonotype has a count of ten or more. The chain uses TRBV27 and TRBJ2-6, with TRBD1 matching over 7 bases. CDR3 length: 18 residues. The germline CDR1 and CDR2 sequences are MNHEY and SMNVEV (reference sequence). V lost 0 bases to trimming and J lost 1 base; unmatched junction nucleotides: 6. The CDR3 is CASSLSARGWSGANVLTF. In nucleotides, the CDR3 is TGTGCCAGCAGTTTATCTGCCAGGGGGTGGTCTGGGGCCAACGTCCTGACTTTC. The whole variable domain, filled in from reference TRBV27 and TRBJ2-6, reads EAQVTQNPRYLITVTGKKLTVTCSQNMNHEYMSWYRQDPGLGLRQIYYSMNVEVTDKGDVPEGYKVSRKEKRNFPLILESPSPNQTSLYFCASSLSARGWSGANVLTFGAGSRLTVL.

This clonotype was picked up many times. The chain couples TRBV2 to TRBJ1-4; D call uncertain. The V gene lost 0 bases and the J gene lost 0 bases, with 8 bases spanning the gap. CDR3 length equals 16 residues. Germline CDR1 and CDR2: SNHLY and FYNNEI. This CDR3 is CASSEARGATNEKLFF. CDR3 nucleotides: TGTGCCAGCAGTGAAGCGCGGGGAGCAACTAATGAAAAACTGTTTTTT.

This clonotype was seen repeatedly, ten times or more. The chain couples TRBV28 to TRBJ2-7; 9 nucleotides line up with TRBD1. Germline V gene lookup returns CDR1 MDHEN and CDR2 SYDVKM. The CDR3 is 13 amino acids. J gave up 1 base and V 6 bases, and 1 base lay outside the gene matches. This chain's CDR3 is CASRTGGSYEQYF. The DNA of the CDR3 is TGTGCCAGCAGGACAGGGGGTTCCTACGAGCAGTACTTC.

This clonotype was detected only a few times. This chain links TRBV5-1 with TRBJ2-7; 15 bases agree with TRBD2. Germline-derived CDR1 and CDR2 are SGHRS and YFSETQ. This CDR3 is built from 19 residues. V lost 4 bases, J lost 7 bases, and 18 bases stayed unmatched. The CDR3 here is CASSLRWTSGRAIHFEQYF. CDR3 coding DNA: TGCGCCAGCAGCCTGAGATGGACTAGCGGGAGGGCAATTCATTTTGAGCAGTACTTC.

This clonotype was picked up many times. V is TRBV28 and J is TRBJ2-7, with D possibly matching TRBD2 (6 bases). The CDR3 is 15 amino acids. Germline V gene data show CDR1 as MDHEN and CDR2 as SYDVKM. V lost 2 bases, J lost 2 bases, and 13 bases lay in between. In DNA, the CDR3 is TGTGCCAGCAGTTTACTCCGGGACTTTACCTACGAGCAGTACTTC. Amino acid sequence: CASSLLRDFTYEQYF. Based on the CDR3 plus reference TRBV28 and TRBJ2-7, the full variable domain is DVKVTQSSRYLVKRTGEKVFLECVQDMDHENMFWYRQDPGLGLRLIYFSYDVKMKEKGDIPEGYSVSREKKERFSLILESASTNQTSMYLCASSLLRDFTYEQYFGPGTRLTVT.

V and J are TRBV7-9 and TRBJ1-2; weak D call: TRBD1 (6 bases). V was pared by 3 bases and J by 2 bases, with 13 bases between. This CDR3 region has 15 residues. The V gene's germline CDR1 is SEHNR and CDR2 FQNEAQ (reference sequence). CDR3 amino acids: CASSFLDRLNYGYTF. For the CDR3, the DNA is TGTGCCAGCAGCTTTCTGGACAGACTAAACTATGGCTACACCTTC.

The rearrangement joins TRBV19 to TRBJ2-1, with 12 nucleotides matching TRBD2. V was pared by 10 bases and J by 10 bases, with 14 bases of the junction left unmatched. The CDR3 has 15 amino acids. Germline CDR1 LNHDA, CDR2 SQIVND (reference sequence). CDR3 in DNA: TGTGCCACCAGCCGTGGACTAGCGGGACCGATGGAGCAGTTCTTC. Translation gives CATSRGLAGPMEQFF.

The table lists this clonotype with a few counts. The chain joins TRBV28 to TRBJ2-2; weak D call: TRBD1 (7 bases). CDR3 length equals 17 residues. The germline V gene has CDR1 MDHEN and CDR2 SYDVKM. V was shortened by 7 bases and J by 7 bases, with 25 bases between the two germline ends. CDR3 DNA: TGTGCCAGCACCCGGTCAGGTTTCAGGGGGGTGATCGGGGAGCTGTTTTTT. This codes for CASTRSGFRGVIGELFF.

The chain uses TRBV27 and TRBJ2-1, with D possibly matching TRBD2 (6 bases). CDR1 is MNHEY, CDR2 SMNVEV, per germline (reference sequence). This CDR3 spans 13 amino acids. Trimming took 2 bases from V and 7 from J, leaving 9 bases between them. The CDR3 loop is CASSLTSRNEQFF. The CDR3 DNA reads TGTGCCAGCAGTTTAACTAGCCGTAATGAGCAGTTCTTC.

The table lists this clonotype with a few counts. The chain couples TRBV19 to TRBJ1-5, with D possibly being TRBD1 (5 bases). Looked up from germline, CDR1 is LNHDA and CDR2 is SQIVND (reference sequence). Trimming took 9 bases from V and 0 from J, leaving 15 bases between them. The length of the CDR3 is 15 residues. Here the CDR3 reads CASLGGAYSNQPQHF. The CDR3 DNA follows: TGTGCCAGCCTAGGAGGGGCTTATAGCAATCAGCCCCAGCATTTT.